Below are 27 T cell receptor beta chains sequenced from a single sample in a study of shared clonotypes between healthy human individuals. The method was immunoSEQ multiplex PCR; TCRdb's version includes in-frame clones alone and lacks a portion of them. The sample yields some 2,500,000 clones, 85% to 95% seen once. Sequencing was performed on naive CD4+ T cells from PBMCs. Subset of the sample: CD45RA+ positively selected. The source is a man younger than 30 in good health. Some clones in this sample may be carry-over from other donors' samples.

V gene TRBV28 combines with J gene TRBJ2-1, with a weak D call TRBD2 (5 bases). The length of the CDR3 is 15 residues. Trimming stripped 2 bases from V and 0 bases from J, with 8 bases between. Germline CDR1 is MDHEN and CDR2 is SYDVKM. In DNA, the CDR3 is TGTGCCAGCAGTTTAAGGGAGAGCTCCTACAATGAGCAGTTCTTC. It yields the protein CASSLRESSYNEQFF.

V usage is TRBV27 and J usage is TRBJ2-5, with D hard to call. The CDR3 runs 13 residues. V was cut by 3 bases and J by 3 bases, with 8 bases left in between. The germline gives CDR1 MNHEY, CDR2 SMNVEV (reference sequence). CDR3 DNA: TGTGCCAGCAGTTTCCGGAGCGAAGAGACCCAGTACTTC. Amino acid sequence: CASSFRSEETQYF.

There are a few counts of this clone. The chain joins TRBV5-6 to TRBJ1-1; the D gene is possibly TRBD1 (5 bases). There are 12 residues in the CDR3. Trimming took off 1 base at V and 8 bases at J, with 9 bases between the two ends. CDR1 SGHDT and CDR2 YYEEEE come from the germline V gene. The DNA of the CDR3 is TGTGCCAGCAGCTTGCGGCCAGGGGAAGCTTTCTTT. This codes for CASSLRPGEAFF.

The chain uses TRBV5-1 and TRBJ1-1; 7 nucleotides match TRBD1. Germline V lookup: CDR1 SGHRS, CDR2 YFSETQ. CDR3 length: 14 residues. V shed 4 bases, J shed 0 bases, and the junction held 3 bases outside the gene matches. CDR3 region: CASSGGQMNTEAFF. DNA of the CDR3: TGCGCCAGCAGCGGGGGACAGATGAACACTGAAGCTTTCTTT.

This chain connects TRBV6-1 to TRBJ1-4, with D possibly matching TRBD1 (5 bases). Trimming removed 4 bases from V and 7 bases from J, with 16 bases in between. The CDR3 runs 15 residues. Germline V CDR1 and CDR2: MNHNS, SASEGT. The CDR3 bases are TGTGCCAGCAGTGGCCAACAGGTCGCGGGTGAAAAACTGTTTTTT. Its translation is CASSGQQVAGEKLFF.

The CDR3 coding sequence is TGTGCCAGCAGTTCTCCGGGACTTAAAAGGGCCGGCACAGATACGCAGTATTTT. Its protein is CASSSPGLKRAGTDTQYF. The chain has TRBV7-3 and TRBJ2-3, with a weak D call TRBD2 (6 bases). V lost 6 bases and J lost 1, with 23 bases in between. The CDR3 extends over 18 amino acids. Germline V gene sequence: CDR1 SGHTA, CDR2 FQGTGA. Complete variable domain (other parts from reference TRBV7-3 and TRBJ2-3): GAGVSQTPSNKVTEKGKYVELRCDPISGHTALYWYRQSLGQGPEFLIYFQGTGAADDSGLPNDRFFAVRPEGSVSTLKIQRTERGDSAVYLCASSSPGLKRAGTDTQYFGPGTRLTVL.

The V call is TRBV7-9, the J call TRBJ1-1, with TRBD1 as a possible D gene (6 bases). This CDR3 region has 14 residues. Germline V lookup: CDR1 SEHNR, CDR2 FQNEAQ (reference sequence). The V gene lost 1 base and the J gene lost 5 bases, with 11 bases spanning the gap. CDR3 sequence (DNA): TGTGCCAGCAGCTTAGTGTCAGGGGAGACTGAAGCTTTCTTT. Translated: CASSLVSGETEAFF.

This chain's CDR3 is CASSLVRRLAGAADTQYF. DNA of the CDR3: TGCGCCAGCAGCTTGGTCCGGCGACTAGCGGGAGCAGCAGATACGCAGTATTTT. The chain joins TRBV5-1 to TRBJ2-3; TRBD2 aligns across 12 bases. The junction had 9 bases not matched to a gene; V was cut back by 0 bases and J by 4 bases. Germline CDR1 SGHRS, CDR2 YFSETQ. This CDR3 is built from 18 residues.

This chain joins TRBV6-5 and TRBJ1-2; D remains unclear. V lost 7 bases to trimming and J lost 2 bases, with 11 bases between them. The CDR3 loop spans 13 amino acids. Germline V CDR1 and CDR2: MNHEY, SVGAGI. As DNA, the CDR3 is TGTGCCAGCACCAAGTCGGGGAACTATGGCTACACCTTC. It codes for CASTKSGNYGYTF.

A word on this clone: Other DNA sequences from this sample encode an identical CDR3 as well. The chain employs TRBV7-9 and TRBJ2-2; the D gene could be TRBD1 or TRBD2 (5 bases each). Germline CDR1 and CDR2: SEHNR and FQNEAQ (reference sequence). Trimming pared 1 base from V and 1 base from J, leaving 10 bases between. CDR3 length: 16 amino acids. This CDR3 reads CASSLVGAVNTGELFF. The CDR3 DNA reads TGTGCCAGCAGCTTAGTCGGGGCGGTGAACACCGGGGAGCTGTTTTTT.

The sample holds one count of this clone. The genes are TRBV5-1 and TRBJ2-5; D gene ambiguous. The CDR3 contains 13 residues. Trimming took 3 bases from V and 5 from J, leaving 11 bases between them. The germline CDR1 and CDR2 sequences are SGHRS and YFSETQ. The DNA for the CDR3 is TGCGCCAGCAGCTCGGCCCTCCGGGAGACCCAGTACTTC. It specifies CASSSALRETQYF.

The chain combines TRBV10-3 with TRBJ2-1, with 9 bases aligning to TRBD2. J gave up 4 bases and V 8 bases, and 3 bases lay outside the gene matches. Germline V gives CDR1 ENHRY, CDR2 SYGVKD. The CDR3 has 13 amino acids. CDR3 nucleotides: TGTGCCATCTGGCGGGAGGGATACAATGAGCAGTTCTTC. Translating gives CAIWREGYNEQFF.

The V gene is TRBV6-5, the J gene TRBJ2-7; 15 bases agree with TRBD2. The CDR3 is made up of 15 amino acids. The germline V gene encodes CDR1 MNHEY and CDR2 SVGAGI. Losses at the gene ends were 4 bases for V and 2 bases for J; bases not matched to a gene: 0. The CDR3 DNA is TGTGCCAGCAGTTGGACTAGCGGGAGGGCCTACGAGCAGTACTTC. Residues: CASSWTSGRAYEQYF.

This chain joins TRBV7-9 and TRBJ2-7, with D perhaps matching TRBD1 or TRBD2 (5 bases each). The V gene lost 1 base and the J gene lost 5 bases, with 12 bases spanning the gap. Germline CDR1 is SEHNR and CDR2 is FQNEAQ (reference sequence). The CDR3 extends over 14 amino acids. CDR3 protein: CASSLGGSVDEQYF. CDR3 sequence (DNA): TGTGCCAGCAGCTTAGGGGGGAGCGTAGACGAGCAGTACTTC. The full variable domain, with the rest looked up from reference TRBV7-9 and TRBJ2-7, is DTGVSQNPRHKITKRGQNVTFRCDPISEHNRLYWYRQTLGQGPEFLTYFQNEAQLEKSRLLSDRFSAERPKGSFSTLEIQRTEQGDSAMYLCASSLGGSVDEQYFGPGTRLTVT.

This chain's CDR3 is CASSLTPTWNTEAFF. CDR3 nucleotides: TGTGCCAGCAGCCTCACACCCACATGGAACACTGAAGCTTTCTTT. The chain uses TRBV6-1 and TRBJ1-1; D unresolved. The germline V gene encodes CDR1 MNHNS and CDR2 SASEGT. The V gene lost 6 bases and the J gene lost 1 base, with 15 bases spanning the gap. The CDR3 is 15 amino acids.

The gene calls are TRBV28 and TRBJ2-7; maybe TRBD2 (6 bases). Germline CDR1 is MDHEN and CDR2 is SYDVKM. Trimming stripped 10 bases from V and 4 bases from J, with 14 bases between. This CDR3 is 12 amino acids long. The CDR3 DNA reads TGTGCCACCAAAAGGGACTTTTACGAGCAGTACTTC. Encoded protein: CATKRDFYEQYF.

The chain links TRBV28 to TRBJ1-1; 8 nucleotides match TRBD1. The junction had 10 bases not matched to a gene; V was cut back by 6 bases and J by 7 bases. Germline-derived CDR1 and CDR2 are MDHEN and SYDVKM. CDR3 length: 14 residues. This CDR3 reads CASSAQGAQVEAFF. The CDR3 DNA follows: TGTGCCAGCAGCGCTCAGGGGGCGCAGGTTGAAGCTTTCTTT.

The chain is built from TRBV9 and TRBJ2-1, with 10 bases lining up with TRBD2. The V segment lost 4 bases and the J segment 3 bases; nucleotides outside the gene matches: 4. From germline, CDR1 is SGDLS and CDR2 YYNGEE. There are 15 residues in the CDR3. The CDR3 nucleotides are TGTGCCAGCAGCACCGGACTAGCGGACTACAATGAGCAGTTCTTC. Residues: CASSTGLADYNEQFF.

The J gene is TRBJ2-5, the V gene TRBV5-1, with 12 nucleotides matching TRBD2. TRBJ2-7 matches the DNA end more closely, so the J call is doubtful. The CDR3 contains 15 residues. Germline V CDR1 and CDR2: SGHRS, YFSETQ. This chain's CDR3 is CASSLASGRAGEQYF. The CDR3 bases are TGCGCCAGCAGCTTGGCTAGCGGGAGGGCTGGCGAGCAGTACTTC.

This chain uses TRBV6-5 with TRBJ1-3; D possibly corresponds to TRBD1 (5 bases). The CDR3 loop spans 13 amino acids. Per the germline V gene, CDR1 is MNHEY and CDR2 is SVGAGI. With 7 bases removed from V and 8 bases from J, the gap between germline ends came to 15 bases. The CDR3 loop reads CASTPPGGYTIYF. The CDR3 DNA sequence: TGTGCCAGCACCCCGCCCGGGGGATACACCATATATTTT.

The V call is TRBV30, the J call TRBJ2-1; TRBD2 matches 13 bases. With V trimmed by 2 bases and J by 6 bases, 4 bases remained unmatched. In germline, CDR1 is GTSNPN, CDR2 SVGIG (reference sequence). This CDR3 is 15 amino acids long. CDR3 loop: CAWSLGTSGTNEQFF. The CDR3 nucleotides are TGTGCCTGGAGTCTGGGGACTAGCGGGACCAATGAGCAGTTCTTC.

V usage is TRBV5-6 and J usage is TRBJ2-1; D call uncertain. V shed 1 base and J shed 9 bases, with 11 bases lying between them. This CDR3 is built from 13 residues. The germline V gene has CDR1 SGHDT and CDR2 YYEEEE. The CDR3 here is CASSLFVVSEQFF. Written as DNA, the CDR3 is TGTGCCAGCAGCTTGTTTGTCGTAAGTGAGCAGTTCTTC.

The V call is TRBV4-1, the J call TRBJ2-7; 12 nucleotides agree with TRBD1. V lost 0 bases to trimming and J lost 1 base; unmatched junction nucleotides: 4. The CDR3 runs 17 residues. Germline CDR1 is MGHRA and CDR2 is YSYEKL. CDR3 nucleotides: TGCGCCAGCAGCCAAGAGGGACAGGGGGCGATGTCCTACGAGCAGTACTTC. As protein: CASSQEGQGAMSYEQYF.

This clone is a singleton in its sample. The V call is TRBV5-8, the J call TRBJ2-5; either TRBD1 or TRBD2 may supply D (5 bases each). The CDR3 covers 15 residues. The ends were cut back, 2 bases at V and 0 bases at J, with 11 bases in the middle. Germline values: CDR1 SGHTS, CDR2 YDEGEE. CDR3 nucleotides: TGTGCCAGCAGCTTCCGAGGGACGTACCAAGAGACCCAGTACTTC. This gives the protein CASSFRGTYQETQYF. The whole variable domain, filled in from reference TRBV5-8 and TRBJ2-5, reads EAGVTQSPTHLIKTRGQQATLRCSPISGHTSVYWYQQALGLGLQFLLWYDEGEERNRGNFPPRFSGRQFPNYSSELNVNALELEDSALYLCASSFRGTYQETQYFGPGTRLLVL.

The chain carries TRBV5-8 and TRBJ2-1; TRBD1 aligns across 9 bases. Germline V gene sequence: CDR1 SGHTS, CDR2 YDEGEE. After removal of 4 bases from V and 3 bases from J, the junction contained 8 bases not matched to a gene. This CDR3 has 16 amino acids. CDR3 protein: CASSGRTGDFYNEQFF. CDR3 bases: TGTGCCAGCAGCGGTCGGACAGGGGATTTCTACAATGAGCAGTTCTTC.

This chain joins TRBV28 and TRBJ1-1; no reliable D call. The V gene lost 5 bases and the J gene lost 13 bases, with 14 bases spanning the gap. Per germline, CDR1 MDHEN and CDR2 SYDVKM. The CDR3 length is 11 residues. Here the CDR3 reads CASSLNTKDFF. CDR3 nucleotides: TGTGCCAGCAGTCTCAATACCAAGGATTTCTTT.

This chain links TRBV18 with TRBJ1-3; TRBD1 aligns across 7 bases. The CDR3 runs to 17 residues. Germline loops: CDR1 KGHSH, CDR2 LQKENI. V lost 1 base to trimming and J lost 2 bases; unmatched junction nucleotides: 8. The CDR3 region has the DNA TGTGCCAGCTCACCACTGAGGGGAAGGGGGCCTGGAAACACCATATATTTT. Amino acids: CASSPLRGRGPGNTIYF.